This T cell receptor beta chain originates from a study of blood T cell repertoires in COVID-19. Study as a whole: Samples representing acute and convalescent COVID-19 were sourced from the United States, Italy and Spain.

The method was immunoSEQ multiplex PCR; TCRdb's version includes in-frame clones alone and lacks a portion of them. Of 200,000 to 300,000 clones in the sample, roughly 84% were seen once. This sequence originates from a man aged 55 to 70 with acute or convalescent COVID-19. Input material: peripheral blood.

The CDR3, as DNA: TGTGCCAGCAGCTTGGGACCAGGGTTAGGGCAGCCCCAGCATTTT. It specifies CASSLGPGLGQPQHF. The chain carries TRBV5-5 and TRBJ1-5; tentative D call: TRBD1 (5 bases). The germline V and J ends were trimmed by 0 bases and 7 bases, with 14 bases remaining between them. From germline, CDR1 is SGHKS and CDR2 YYEKEE (reference sequence). The CDR3 extends over 15 amino acids.